The 21 T cell receptor beta chains listed next were all sequenced from one sample in a study of glioma-infiltrating T cells after dendritic cell vaccination. The time point here: after dendritic cell vaccination, including at tumor progression/relapse. This table comes from immunoSEQ multiplex PCR, and its TCRdb copy is limited to in-frame clones, with some not included. Among some 90,000 clones listed, over 75% were seen once. The material was blood, obtained after dendritic cell vaccination. These receptors all stem from a human donor with glioblastoma.

The V gene is TRBV5-5, the J gene TRBJ1-1; D is perhaps TRBD1 (5 bases). The ends were cut back, 4 bases at V and 0 bases at J, with 13 bases in the middle. The CDR3 totals 15 residues. CDR1 is SGHKS, CDR2 YYEKEE, per germline (reference sequence). In DNA, the CDR3 is TGTGCCAGCAGCCCGCAGGGACTCATGAACACTGAAGCTTTCTTT. Translation: CASSPQGLMNTEAFF.

The V call is TRBV15, the J call TRBJ1-4; TRBD1 is a possible D gene (5 bases). The V end lost 1 base, the J end lost 8 bases, and 11 bases lay between the germline ends. The CDR3 extends over 14 amino acids. Germline CDR1 reads LNHNV; CDR2 reads YYDKDF (reference sequence). The CDR3 DNA reads as TGTGCCACCAGCAGAGCAGGAGGGGAAGAAAAACTGTTTTTT. Residues: CATSRAGGEEKLFF. Drawing the rest from reference TRBV15 and TRBJ1-4, the complete variable domain is DAMVIQNPRYQVTQFGKPVTLSCSQTLNHNVMYWYQQKSSQAPKLLFHYYDKDFNNEADTPDNFQSRRPNTSFCFLDIRSPGLGDTAMYLCATSRAGGEEKLFFGSGTQLSVL.

The V call is TRBV6-1, the J call TRBJ2-1; 9 nucleotides agree with TRBD2. J was trimmed by 4 bases and V by 4 bases; bases with no gene match: 17. CDR1 and CDR2 (germline): MNHNS, SASEGT. CDR3 length: 19 residues. The CDR3, as DNA: TGTGCCAGCAGTGGACAGGGTCTGGGTAGCGGGAGTCTATACAATGAGCAGTTCTTC. It encodes CASSGQGLGSGSLYNEQFF.

The gene calls are TRBV21-1 and TRBJ2-2; the table names TRBD1, a call not compared with the DNA. TRBV21-1 is a documented pseudogene. This CDR3 has 18 residues. The CDR3 DNA follows: TGTGCCAGCAGCGACCGGGACAGGGGCATTTTTGGCACCGGGGAGCTGTTTTTT. Protein: CASSDRDRGIFGTGELFF.

The gene calls are TRBV11-2 and TRBJ2-7; 7 bases align to TRBD1. This CDR3 comprises 13 residues. V dropped 6 bases and J dropped 3; count of bases not matched to a gene: 5. Germline V gene data show CDR1 as SGHAT and CDR2 as FQNNGV. The DNA for the CDR3 is TGTGCCAGCAGGCCGGCAGGGGGCTACGAGCAGTACGTC. This sequence encodes CASRPAGGYEQYV.

V gene TRBV7-8 combines with J gene TRBJ1-2, with 7 nucleotides matching TRBD1. CDR3 length equals 15 residues. Germline-derived CDR1 and CDR2 are SGHVS and FQNEAQ. The ends lost 0 bases at V and 4 bases at J; junction bases unmatched: 5. CDR3 protein: CASSLATGVRYGYTF. CDR3 DNA sequence: TGTGCCAGCAGCTTAGCAACAGGGGTCCGCTATGGCTACACCTTC.

V is TRBV7-2 and J is TRBJ2-5; the D is unclear. The J call may be mistaken, given a closer DNA end match to TRBJ2-7. This CDR3 has 12 residues. The germline gives CDR1 SGHTA, CDR2 FQGNSA. Written as DNA, the CDR3 is TGTGCCAGCAGCTTACTAGCCTACGAGCAGTACTTC. Protein: CASSLLAYEQYF.

This chain uses TRBV7-9 with TRBJ1-2, with no clear D. Germline V CDR1 and CDR2: SEHNR, FQNEAQ (reference sequence). This CDR3 has 15 amino acids. Trimming took 3 bases from V and 6 from J, leaving 17 bases between them. The CDR3 bases are TGTGCCAGCAGCTTTGGTGCGGCCGGTTGGAATGGCTACACCTTC. This translates into CASSFGAAGWNGYTF.

This clone was observed a handful of times. V and J are TRBV5-1 and TRBJ1-4, with a tentative D call TRBD1 (5 bases). Trimming took off 3 bases at V and 3 bases at J, with 6 bases between the two ends. Germline assignment: CDR1 SGHRS and CDR2 YFSETQ. The CDR3 contains 13 residues. The CDR3 sequence is CASSSGANEKLFF. In DNA, the CDR3 is TGCGCCAGCAGCTCGGGGGCTAATGAAAAACTGTTTTTT.

The chain carries TRBV6-1 and TRBJ1-4; TRBD1 aligns across 8 bases. With 6 bases clipped from V and 8 bases from J, the junction kept 5 bases outside the gene matches. Germline values: CDR1 MNHNS, CDR2 SASEGT. The CDR3 is made up of 13 amino acids. The CDR3 region has the DNA TGTGCCAGCAGACTACAGGGGGACGAAAAACTGTTTTTT. This encodes CASRLQGDEKLFF.

J is TRBJ1-5 and V is TRBV7-2; possible D gene TRBD1, 6 bases. Deletions cut 0 bases from V and 4 bases from J, with 13 bases between. The CDR3 is 16 residues long. Germline CDR1 and CDR2: SGHTA and FQGNSA. The CDR3 loop reads CASSLAIPGANQPQHF. Here the CDR3 DNA reads TGTGCCAGCAGCTTAGCTATCCCAGGGGCAAATCAGCCCCAGCATTTT.

The J gene is TRBJ1-1, the V gene TRBV7-2, with 7 bases lining up with TRBD1. Germline trimming cut 3 bases from V and 0 bases from J; bases unmatched to any gene: 7. The CDR3 spans 16 residues. Germline CDR1 and CDR2: SGHTA and FQGNSA. DNA for the CDR3: TGTGCCAGCAGCTTTTACTCGCAGGGGGTGAACACTGAAGCTTTCTTT. Its translation is CASSFYSQGVNTEAFF.

The rearrangement joins TRBV30 to TRBJ2-1; D not certain. V gave up 0 bases and J gave up 3 bases, with 9 bases separating them. This CDR3 region has 14 residues. Germline loops: CDR1 GTSNPN, CDR2 SVGIG (reference sequence). The CDR3: CAWSVLRSYNEQFF. CDR3 nucleotide sequence: TGTGCCTGGAGTGTACTGAGGAGCTACAATGAGCAGTTCTTC.

This CDR3 reads CASSLGDRRGNEKLFF. The DNA for the CDR3 is TGTGCCAGCAGCCTTGGGGACCGGCGGGGTAATGAAAAACTGTTTTTT. The genes are TRBV9 and TRBJ1-4; maybe TRBD1 (5 bases). This CDR3 comprises 16 residues. Germline V CDR1 and CDR2: SGDLS, YYNGEE. The V end was cut by 4 bases, the J end by 4 bases, with 17 bases between.

This chain connects TRBV15 to TRBJ1-2; TRBD1 aligns across 11 bases. V lost 2 bases to trimming and J lost 6 bases; unmatched junction nucleotides: 11. The CDR3 spans 17 residues. Germline V gives CDR1 LNHNV, CDR2 YYDKDF (reference sequence). CDR3 sequence (DNA): TGTGCCACCAGCAGACCAGGACAGGGGGCAGGCTTTGATGGCTACACCTTC. Protein product: CATSRPGQGAGFDGYTF.

The chain uses TRBV7-2 and TRBJ1-6; D might be TRBD1 (5 bases). Per germline, CDR1 SGHTA and CDR2 FQGNSA. V lost 0 bases and J lost 2, with 8 bases in between. This CDR3 is 16 amino acids long. The CDR3 here is CASSLAGRAYNSPLHF. The CDR3 DNA is TGTGCCAGCAGCTTAGCGGGCAGGGCCTATAATTCACCCCTCCACTTT.

The J gene is TRBJ2-6, the V gene TRBV15, with D perhaps matching TRBD1 (5 bases). The CDR3 totals 17 residues. Per germline, CDR1 LNHNV and CDR2 YYDKDF (reference sequence). V shed 0 bases and J shed 4 bases, with 13 bases lying between them. Here the CDR3 DNA reads TGTGCCACCAGCAGAGATCAGGGAATTCGGGGGGCCAACGTCCTGACTTTC. This translates into CATSRDQGIRGANVLTF.

Here the CDR3 reads CASSQDYSSVRDRGAFF. CDR3 nucleotide sequence: TGTGCCAGCAGCCAAGATTATAGTTCGGTTAGGGACAGGGGAGCTTTCTTT. The J gene is TRBJ1-1, the V gene TRBV4-2; 10 positions match TRBD1. This CDR3 is built from 17 residues. Germline loops: CDR1 LGHNA, CDR2 YNFKEQ. After removal of 0 bases from V and 10 bases from J, the junction contained 14 bases not matched to a gene.

The chain's CDR3 is CASSPGQRSGAFF. The CDR3, as DNA: TGTGCCAGCAGCCCGGGACAGAGGTCCGGAGCTTTCTTT. This chain uses TRBV2 with TRBJ1-1; 7 bases are a match to TRBD1. V trimming: 6 bases; J trimming: 10 bases; junction bases outside the gene matches: 11. The CDR3 extends over 13 amino acids. Germline CDR1 SNHLY, CDR2 FYNNEI.

The V and J genes are TRBV7-7 and TRBJ2-7; perhaps TRBD1 as D (5 bases). The germline CDR1 and CDR2 sequences are SSHAT and FNYEAQ (reference sequence). This CDR3 has 13 residues. Trimming took off 5 bases at V and 3 bases at J, with 11 bases between the two ends. In DNA form, the CDR3 reads TGTGCCAGCAGCCCAACTACAGGCTACGAGCAGTACTTC. Translated, it gives CASSPTTGYEQYF.

The chain links TRBV18 to TRBJ2-3; no firm D call. CDR1 and CDR2 from the germline V gene are KGHSH and LQKENI. The CDR3 is 15 residues long. V lost 3 bases and J 2 bases, leaving 12 bases between the germline ends. The DNA of the CDR3 is TGTGCCAGCTCACCGTTCGAGAGATCCACAGATACGCAGTATTTT. Translation: CASSPFERSTDTQYF.